This paragraph reports one T cell receptor beta chain. What it recognizes is unknown. The sample comes from a study of T cell clones after liver transplantation. Study-wide background: Standard immunosuppression, with no induction, continued until 12-24 months after transplant.

Findings of the study overall: Donor-reactive sequences fell more than third party-reactive ones, suggesting partial deletion.

V lost 2 bases to trimming and J lost 8 bases, with 9 bases between them. Germline V lookup: CDR1 SGHAT, CDR2 FQNNGV. The CDR3 length is 13 residues. Data came from immunoSEQ multiplex PCR; TCRdb stores just in-frame clones and leaves some out. The sample holds over 55,000 clones, 70% seen once. The sequencing here drew on CD4+ T cells from blood, taken at the approximately 16-month timepoint. V and J are TRBV11-2 and TRBJ1-4; D is undetermined. The TCR comes from a human patient who received a liver transplant. These T cells may partly come from the graft donor. The CDR3 nucleotides read TGTGCCAGCAGCTTATTAGGGCCCGAAAAACTGTTTTTT. It translates to CASSLLGPEKLFF.